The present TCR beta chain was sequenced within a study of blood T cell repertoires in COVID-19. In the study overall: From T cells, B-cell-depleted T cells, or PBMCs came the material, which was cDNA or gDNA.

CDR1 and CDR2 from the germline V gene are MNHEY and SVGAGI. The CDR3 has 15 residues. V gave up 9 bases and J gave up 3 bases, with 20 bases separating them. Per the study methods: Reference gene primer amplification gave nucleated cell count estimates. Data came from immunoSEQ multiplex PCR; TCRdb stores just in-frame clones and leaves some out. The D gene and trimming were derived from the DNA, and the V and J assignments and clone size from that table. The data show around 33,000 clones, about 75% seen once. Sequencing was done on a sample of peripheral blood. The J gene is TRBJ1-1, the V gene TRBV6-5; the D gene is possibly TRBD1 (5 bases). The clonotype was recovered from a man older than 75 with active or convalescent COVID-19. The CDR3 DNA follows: TGTGCCAGTGCAACTACTAGCGGGGGGGACACTGAAGCTTTCTTT. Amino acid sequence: CASATTSGGDTEAFF.